Listed here is a single TCR beta chain. One junction end disagrees with the germline gene, perhaps due to a read error. The sample originates from a study of blood T cell repertoires in COVID-19. Across the whole study: Specimens from acute and convalescent COVID-19 originated in the United States, Italy and Spain. PBMCs, B-cell-depleted T cells, or T cells provided the cDNA or gDNA that made up the material.

The authors' processing: How many nucleated cells were present was estimated from reference gene primer amplification. The assay was immunoSEQ multiplex PCR, and TCRdb's table has in-frame clones only and misses some. The V and J calls and clone size are taken from that table; D and trimming were inferred from the DNA. Of 90,000 to 140,000 clones in the sample, approximately 80% were seen once. The CDR3 extends over 13 amino acids. Sequencing was carried out using peripheral blood. This receptor was identified in a woman older than 75 with acute or convalescent COVID-19. The chain recombines TRBV12-3 or TRBV12-4 with TRBJ1-2, with TRBD1 as a possible D gene (5 bases). In nucleotides, the CDR3 is TGTGCCAGCAGTCGGGGGGGAGGCTATGGCTACACTTTC. Translation: CASSRGGGYGYTF.